This is a list of T cell receptor beta chains from one sample in a study of OX40 agonist ivuxolimab in advanced cancers. The data were produced by immunoSEQ multiplex PCR, yet TCRdb's version contains in-frame clones alone and is incomplete. In the table there are approximately 70,000 clones, 75% to 95% of which are singletons. The sequencing here drew on CD4+ or CD8+ T cells sorted from blood, taken in a trial of the OX40 agonist ivuxolimab. The receptor set was obtained from an adult with an advanced solid tumor such as melanoma, head and neck, liver or kidney cancer. The CDR3 runs from the conserved cysteine through the conserved F or W. Not every row has a clone size; where given, it reads once, few, many or a size class.

j_gene,abundance,v_gene,CDR3aa
TRBJ2-5,.,TRBV6-5,CASRPAGTGKETQYF
TRBJ1-2,.,TRBV5-6,CASSYRTVVRRYGYTF
TRBJ1-5,.,TRBV28,CASSPALGGRQPQHF
TRBJ2-7,.,TRBV4-1,CASSRQVAGPSGASYEQYF
TRBJ2-1,.,TRBV14,CASSQGLISSSYNEQFF
TRBJ2-2,once,TRBV6-1,CASRRIGNTGELFF
TRBJ2-1,.,TRBV19,CASSMRGGSSYNEQFF
TRBJ1-4,few,TRBV7-9,CASSLLSEKLFF
TRBJ2-1,.,TRBV30,CAWSVPGTQKQFF
TRBJ2-7,.,TRBV2,CASTTGQGVLGEQYF
TRBJ2-1,.,TRBV7-3,CASSLIRTRGSYNEQFF
TRBJ2-1,.,TRBV5-6,CASSLVAGSSYNEQFF
TRBJ2-7,.,TRBV5-1,CASSLSPRTIYEQYF
TRBJ2-2,.,TRBV7-3,CASSPRTSGSTGELFF
TRBJ2-3,.,TRBV7-2,CASSATSGRGVTDTQYF
TRBJ2-1,.,TRBV9,CASSKNWRGGVNEQFF
TRBJ2-3,.,TRBV4-1,CASSRGGGTDTQYF
TRBJ2-5,.,TRBV5-8,CASSFFGRGKETQYF
TRBJ1-1,.,TRBV7-2,CASSLYGGMVNTEAFF
TRBJ2-7,once,TRBV5-1,CASARTGSYEQYF
TRBJ2-7,.,TRBV27,CASSQENEYEQYF
TRBJ2-2,.,TRBV6-6,CASSRRNTGELFF
TRBJ1-2,.,TRBV7-8,CASSPGAYGYTF
TRBJ2-1,.,TRBV19,CASSIFGGRNEQFF
TRBJ2-1,once,TRBV11-3,CASSVGTNEQFF
TRBJ2-3,.,TRBV5-1,CASSLSRATDTQYF
TRBJ1-2,.,TRBV10-3,CAISDRGDSGYTF
TRBJ2-1,.,TRBV19,CASIAGGPENEQFF
TRBJ2-5,.,TRBV7-6,CASSAAGETQYF
TRBJ2-7,.,TRBV10-2,CASSEWTGLTEQYF
TRBJ1-1,.,TRBV6-1,CASVIGGGDTEAFF